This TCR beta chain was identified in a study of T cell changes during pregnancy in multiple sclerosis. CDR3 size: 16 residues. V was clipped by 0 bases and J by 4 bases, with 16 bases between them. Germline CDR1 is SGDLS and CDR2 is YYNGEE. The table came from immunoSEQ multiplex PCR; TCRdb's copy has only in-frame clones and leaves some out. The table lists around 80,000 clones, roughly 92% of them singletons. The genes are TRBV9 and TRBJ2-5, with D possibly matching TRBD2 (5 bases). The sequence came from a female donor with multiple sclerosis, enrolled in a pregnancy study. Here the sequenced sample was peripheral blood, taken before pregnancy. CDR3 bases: TGTGCCAGCAGCGTAGCTACGGGGTGGGAGCGAGAGACCCAGTACTTC. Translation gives CASSVATGWERETQYF.